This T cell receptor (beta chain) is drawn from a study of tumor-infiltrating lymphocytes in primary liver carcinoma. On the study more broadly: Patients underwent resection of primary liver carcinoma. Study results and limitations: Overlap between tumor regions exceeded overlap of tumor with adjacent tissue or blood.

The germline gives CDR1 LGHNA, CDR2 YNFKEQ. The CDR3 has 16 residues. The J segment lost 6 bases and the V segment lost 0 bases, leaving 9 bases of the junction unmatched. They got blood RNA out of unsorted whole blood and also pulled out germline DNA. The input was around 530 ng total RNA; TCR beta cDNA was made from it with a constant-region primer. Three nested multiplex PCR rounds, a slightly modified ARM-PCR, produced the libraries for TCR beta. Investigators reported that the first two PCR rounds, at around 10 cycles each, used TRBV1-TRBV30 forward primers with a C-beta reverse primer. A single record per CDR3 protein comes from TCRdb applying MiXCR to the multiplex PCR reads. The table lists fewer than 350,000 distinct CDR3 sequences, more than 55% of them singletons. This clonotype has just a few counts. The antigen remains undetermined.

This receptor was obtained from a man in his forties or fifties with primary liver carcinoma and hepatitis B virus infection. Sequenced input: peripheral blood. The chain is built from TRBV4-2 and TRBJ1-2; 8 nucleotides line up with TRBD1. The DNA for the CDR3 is TGTGCCAGCAGCCAAGAGTTTTGGACAGGGACCGATGGCTACACCTTC. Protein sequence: CASSQEFWTGTDGYTF.